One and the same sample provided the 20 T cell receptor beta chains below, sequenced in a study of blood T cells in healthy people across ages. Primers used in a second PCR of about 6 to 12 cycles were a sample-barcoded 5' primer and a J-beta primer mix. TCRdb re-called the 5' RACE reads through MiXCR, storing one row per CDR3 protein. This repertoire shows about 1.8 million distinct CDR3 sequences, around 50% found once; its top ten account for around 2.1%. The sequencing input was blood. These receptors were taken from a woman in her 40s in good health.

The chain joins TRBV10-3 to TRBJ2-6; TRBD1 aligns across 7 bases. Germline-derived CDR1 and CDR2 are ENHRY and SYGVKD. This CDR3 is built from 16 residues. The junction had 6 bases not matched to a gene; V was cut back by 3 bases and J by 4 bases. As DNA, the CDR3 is TGTGCCATCAGTGATCCGGACAGGTCCGGGGCCAACGTCCTGACTTTC. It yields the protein CAISDPDRSGANVLTF.

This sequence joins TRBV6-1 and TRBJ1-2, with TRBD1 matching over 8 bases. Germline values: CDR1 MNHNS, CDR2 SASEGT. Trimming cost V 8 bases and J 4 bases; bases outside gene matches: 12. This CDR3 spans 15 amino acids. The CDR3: CASSKEAGQVYGYTF. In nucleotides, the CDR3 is TGTGCCAGCTCAAAGGAGGCGGGACAGGTCTATGGCTACACCTTC.

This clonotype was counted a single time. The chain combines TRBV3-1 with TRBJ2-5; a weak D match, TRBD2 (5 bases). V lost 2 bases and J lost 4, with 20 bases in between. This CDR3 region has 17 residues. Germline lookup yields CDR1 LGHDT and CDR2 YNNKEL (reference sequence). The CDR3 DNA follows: TGTGCCAGCAGCCAAAGGAGGCAGGTCGGCCGTAGAGAGACCCAGTACTTC. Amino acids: CASSQRRQVGRRETQYF.

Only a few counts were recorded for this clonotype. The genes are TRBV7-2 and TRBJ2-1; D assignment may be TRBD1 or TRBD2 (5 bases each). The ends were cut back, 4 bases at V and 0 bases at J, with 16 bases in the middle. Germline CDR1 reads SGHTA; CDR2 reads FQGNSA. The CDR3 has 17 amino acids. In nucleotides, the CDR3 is TGTGCCAGCAGCTCTCTGAGGTGGGGGAGCTCCTACAATGAGCAGTTCTTC. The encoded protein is CASSSLRWGSSYNEQFF.

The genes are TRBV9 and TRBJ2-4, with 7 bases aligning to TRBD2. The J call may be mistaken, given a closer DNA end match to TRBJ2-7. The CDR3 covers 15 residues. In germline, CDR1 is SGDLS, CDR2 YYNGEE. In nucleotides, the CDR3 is TGTGCCAGCAGCCAGCCGGGACTACTCCTTTGCGAGCAGTACTTC. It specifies CASSQPGLLLCEQYF.

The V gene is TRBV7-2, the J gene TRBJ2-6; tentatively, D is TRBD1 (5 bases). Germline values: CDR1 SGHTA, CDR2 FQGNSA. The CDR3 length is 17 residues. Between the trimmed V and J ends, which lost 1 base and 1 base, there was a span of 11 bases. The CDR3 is CASSLERGPSGANVLTF. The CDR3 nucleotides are TGTGCCAGCAGCTTAGAAAGGGGCCCTTCTGGGGCCAACGTCCTGACTTTC.

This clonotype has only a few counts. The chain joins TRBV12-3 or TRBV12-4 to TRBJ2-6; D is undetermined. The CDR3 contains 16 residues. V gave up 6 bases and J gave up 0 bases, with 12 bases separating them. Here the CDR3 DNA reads TGTGCCAGCAGCTTGGGTCCGCGCTCTGGGGCCAACGTCCTGACTTTC. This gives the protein CASSLGPRSGANVLTF.

CDR3 loop: CSASLTGTSSYNEQFF. CDR3 DNA sequence: TGCAGTGCTTCTTTAACAGGGACCAGCTCCTACAATGAGCAGTTCTTC. The rearrangement links TRBV20-1 to TRBJ2-1; maybe TRBD1 (6 bases). The CDR3 length is 16 residues. Between the trimmed V and J ends, which lost 5 bases and 0 bases, there was a span of 17 bases. Germline V gene lookup returns CDR1 DFQATT and CDR2 SNEGSKA (reference sequence).

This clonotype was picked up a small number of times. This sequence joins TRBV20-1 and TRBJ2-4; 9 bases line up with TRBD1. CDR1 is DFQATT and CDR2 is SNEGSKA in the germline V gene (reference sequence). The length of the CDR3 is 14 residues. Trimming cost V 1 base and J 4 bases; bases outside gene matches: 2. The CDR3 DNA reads TGCAGTGCTAGAGCCGGACAGGGGAAAAACATTCAGTACTTC. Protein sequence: CSARAGQGKNIQYF.

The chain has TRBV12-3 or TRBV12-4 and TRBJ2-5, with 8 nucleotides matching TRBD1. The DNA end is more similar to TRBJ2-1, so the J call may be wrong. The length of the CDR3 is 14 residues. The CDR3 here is CASRPGTGQETQFF. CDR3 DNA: TGTGCCAGCAGGCCCGGGACAGGTCAAGAGACCCAGTTCTTC.

The CDR3 DNA reads TGTGCCAGCAGTTTACAGGGGGTAAATGAAGCTTTCTTT. Its protein product is CASSLQGVNEAFF. The chain uses TRBV12-3 or TRBV12-4 and TRBJ1-1, with TRBD1 matching over 7 bases. The CDR3 sequence is 13 residues long. The ends lost 2 bases at V and 7 bases at J; junction bases unmatched: 4.

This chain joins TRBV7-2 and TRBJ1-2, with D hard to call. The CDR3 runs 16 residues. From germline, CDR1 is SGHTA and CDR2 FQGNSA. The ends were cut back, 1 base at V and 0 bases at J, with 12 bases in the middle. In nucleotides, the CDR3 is TGTGCCAGCAGCTTAGTGGAGGGTGTAGCTAACTATGGCTACACCTTC. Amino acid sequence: CASSLVEGVANYGYTF.

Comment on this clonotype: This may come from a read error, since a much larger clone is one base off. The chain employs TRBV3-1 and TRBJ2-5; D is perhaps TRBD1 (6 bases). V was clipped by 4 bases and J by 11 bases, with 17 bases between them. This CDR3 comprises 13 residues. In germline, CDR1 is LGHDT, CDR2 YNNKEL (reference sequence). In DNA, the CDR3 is TGTGCCAGCAGCCCCAACAGGGTCAATGAGCAGTACTTC. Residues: CASSPNRVNEQYF.

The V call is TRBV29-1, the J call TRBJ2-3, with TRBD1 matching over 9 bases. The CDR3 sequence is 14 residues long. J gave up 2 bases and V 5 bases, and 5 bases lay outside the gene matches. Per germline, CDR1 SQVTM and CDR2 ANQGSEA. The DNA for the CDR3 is TGCAGCGTTAGGACAGGGGCGACCACAGATACGCAGTATTTT. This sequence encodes CSVRTGATTDTQYF.

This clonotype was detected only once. CDR3 amino acids: CASRRTSGKNIQYF. CDR3 sequence (DNA): TGTGCCAGCAGACGGACTAGCGGTAAAAACATTCAGTACTTC. The chain recombines TRBV6-5 with TRBJ2-4, with 10 bases matching TRBD2. Germline CDR1 is MNHEY and CDR2 is SVGAGI. The CDR3 is 14 residues long. With V trimmed by 6 bases and J by 4 bases, 3 bases remained unmatched.

The CDR3 protein is CASSFTVNTGELFF. CDR3 DNA: TGCGCCAGCAGCTTCACGGTTAACACCGGGGAGCTGTTTTTT. J is TRBJ2-2 and V is TRBV5-1; no clear D gene. V lost 2 bases to trimming and J lost 2 bases, with 7 bases between them. CDR1 is SGHRS, CDR2 YFSETQ, per germline. The CDR3 has 14 amino acids.

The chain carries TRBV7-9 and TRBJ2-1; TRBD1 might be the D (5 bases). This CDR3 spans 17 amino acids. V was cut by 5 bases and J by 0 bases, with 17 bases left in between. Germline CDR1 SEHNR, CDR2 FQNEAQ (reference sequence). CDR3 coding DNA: TGTGCCAGCAGCACCCTGGGGCGTGAGGACTCCTACAATGAGCAGTTCTTC. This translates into CASSTLGREDSYNEQFF.

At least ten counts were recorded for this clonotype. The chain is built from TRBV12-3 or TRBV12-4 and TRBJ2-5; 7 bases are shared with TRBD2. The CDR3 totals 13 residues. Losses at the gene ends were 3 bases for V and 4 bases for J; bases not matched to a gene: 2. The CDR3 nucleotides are TGTGCCAGCAGTTTCTGGGGGGGAGAGACCCAGTACTTC. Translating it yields CASSFWGGETQYF.

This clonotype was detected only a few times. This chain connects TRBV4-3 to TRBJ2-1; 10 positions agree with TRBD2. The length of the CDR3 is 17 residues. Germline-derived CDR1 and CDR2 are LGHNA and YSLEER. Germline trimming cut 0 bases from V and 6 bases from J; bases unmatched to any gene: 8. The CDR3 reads CASSQDERGGLFNEQFF. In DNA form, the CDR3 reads TGCGCCAGCAGCCAAGATGAGCGGGGGGGCCTGTTCAATGAGCAGTTCTTC.

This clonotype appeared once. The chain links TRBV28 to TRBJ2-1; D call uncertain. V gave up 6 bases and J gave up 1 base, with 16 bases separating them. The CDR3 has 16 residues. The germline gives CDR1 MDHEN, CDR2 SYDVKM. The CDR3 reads CASSVPAPPSYNEQFF. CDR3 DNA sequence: TGTGCCAGCAGCGTCCCTGCGCCGCCGTCCTACAATGAGCAGTTCTTC.